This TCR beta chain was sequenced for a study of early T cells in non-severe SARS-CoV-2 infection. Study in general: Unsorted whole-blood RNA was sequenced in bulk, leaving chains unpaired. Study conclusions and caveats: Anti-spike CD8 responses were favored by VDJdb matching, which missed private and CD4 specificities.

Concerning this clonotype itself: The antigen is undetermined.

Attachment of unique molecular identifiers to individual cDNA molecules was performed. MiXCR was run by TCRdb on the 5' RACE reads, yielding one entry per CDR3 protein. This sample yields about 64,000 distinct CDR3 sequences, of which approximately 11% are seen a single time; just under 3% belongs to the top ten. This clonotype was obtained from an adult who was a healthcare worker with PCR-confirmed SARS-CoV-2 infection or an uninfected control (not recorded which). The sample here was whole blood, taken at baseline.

The CDR3 DNA reads as TGTGCTAGTGGTTTGGTACGCAGTACAGATACGCAGTATTTT. Translation: CASGLVRSTDTQYF. This chain connects TRBV12-5 to TRBJ2-3; no clear D. CDR3 length: 14 amino acids. Germline values: CDR1 LGHNT, CDR2 FRNRAP. Trimming took off 0 bases at V and 3 bases at J, with 7 bases between the two ends. Full variable domain (missing parts from reference TRBV12-5 and TRBJ2-3): DARVTQTPRHKVTEMGQEVTMRCQPILGHNTVFWYRQTMMQGLELLAYFRNRAPLDDSGMPKDRFSAEMPDATLATLKIQPSEPRDSAVYFCASGLVRSTDTQYFGPGTRLTVL.